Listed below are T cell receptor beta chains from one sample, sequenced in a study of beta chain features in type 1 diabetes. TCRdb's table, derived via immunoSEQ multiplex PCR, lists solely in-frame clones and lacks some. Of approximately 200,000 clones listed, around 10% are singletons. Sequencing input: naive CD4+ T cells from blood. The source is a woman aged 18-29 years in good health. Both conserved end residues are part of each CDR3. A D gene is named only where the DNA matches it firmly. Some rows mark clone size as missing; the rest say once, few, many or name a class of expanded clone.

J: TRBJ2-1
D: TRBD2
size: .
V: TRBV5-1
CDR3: CASSSGLAGGPQYNEQFF
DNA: TGCGCCAGCAGCTCGGGACTAGCGGGAGGGCCGCAATACAATGAGCAGTTCTTC

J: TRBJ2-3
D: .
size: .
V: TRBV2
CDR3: CASSLGKGGTDTQYF
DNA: TGTGCCAGCAGCCTGGGCAAGGGAGGCACAGATACGCAGTATTTT

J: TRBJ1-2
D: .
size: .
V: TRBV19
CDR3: CASSIDRFYGYTF
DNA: TGTGCCAGTAGTATAGACAGGTTCTATGGCTACACCTTC

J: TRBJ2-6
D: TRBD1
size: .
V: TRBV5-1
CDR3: CASSLVTGAGANVLTF
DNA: TGCGCCAGCAGCTTGGTCACAGGGGCCGGGGCCAACGTCCTGACTTTC

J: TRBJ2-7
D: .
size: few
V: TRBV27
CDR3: CASSLIFADEQYF
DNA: TGTGCCAGCAGTTTAATTTTCGCGGACGAGCAGTACTTC

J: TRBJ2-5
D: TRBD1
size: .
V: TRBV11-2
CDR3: CASSPGTVQETQYF
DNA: TGTGCCAGCAGCCCGGGGACAGTACAAGAGACCCAGTACTTC

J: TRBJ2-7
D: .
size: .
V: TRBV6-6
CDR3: CASSYSRVVFYEQYF
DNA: TGTGCCAGCAGTTACTCTCGTGTCGTTTTCTACGAGCAGTACTTC

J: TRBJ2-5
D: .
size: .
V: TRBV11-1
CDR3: CASSFNNNQETQYF
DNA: TGTGCCAGCAGCTTTAATAATAACCAAGAGACCCAGTACTTC

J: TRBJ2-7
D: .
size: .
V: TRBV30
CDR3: CAWSSLAYEQYF
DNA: TGTGCCTGGAGTTCTCTAGCCTACGAGCAGTACTTC

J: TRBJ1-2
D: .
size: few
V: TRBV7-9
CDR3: CATPIQDHLTGYTF
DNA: TGTGCCACCCCAATACAGGATCACCTAACCGGCTACACCTTC

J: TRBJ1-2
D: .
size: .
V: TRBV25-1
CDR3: CASSEFGDYGYTF
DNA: TGTGCCAGCAGTGAATTTGGAGACTATGGCTACACCTTC

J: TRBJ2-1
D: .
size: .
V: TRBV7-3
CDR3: CASSPGKGREQFF
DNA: TGTGCCAGCAGCCCCGGGAAGGGCCGTGAGCAGTTCTTC

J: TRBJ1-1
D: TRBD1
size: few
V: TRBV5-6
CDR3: CASSPAGTGWDTEAFF
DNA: TGTGCCAGCAGCCCGGCGGGGACAGGGTGGGACACTGAAGCTTTCTTT

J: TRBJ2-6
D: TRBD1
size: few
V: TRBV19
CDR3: CASERQGGTNVLTF
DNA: TGTGCCAGCGAGCGACAGGGTGGGACCAACGTCCTGACTTTC

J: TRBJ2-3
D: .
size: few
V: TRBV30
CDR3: CAWSPGSTDTQYF
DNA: TGTGCCTGGAGTCCCGGGAGCACAGATACGCAGTATTTT

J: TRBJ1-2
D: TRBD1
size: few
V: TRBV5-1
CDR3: CASSLRGGASGYTF
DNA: TGCGCCAGCAGCTTGCGAGGGGGCGCGTCTGGCTACACCTTC

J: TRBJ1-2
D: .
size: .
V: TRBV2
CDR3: CASSGQTNYGYTF
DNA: TGTGCCAGCAGTGGACAGACTAACTATGGCTACACCTTC

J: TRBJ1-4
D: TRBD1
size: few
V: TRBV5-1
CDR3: CASSFAGTAEKLFF
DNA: TGCGCCAGCAGCTTCGCCGGGACAGCCGAAAAACTGTTTTTT

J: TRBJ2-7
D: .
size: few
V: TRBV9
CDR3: CASSVGAVPHEQYF
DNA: TGTGCCAGCAGCGTTGGGGCCGTGCCCCACGAGCAGTACTTC

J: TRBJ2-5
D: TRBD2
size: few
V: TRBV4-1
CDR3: CASSLTSGRGETQYF
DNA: TGCGCCAGCAGCCTGACTAGCGGGAGGGGAGAGACCCAGTACTTC

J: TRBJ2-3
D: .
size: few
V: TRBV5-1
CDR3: CASSLPGTDTQYF
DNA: TGCGCCAGCAGCTTGCCGGGCACAGATACGCAGTATTTT

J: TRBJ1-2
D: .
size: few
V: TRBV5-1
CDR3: CASRQTGLNYGYTF
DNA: TGCGCCAGCCGCCAGACAGGACTTAACTATGGCTACACCTTC

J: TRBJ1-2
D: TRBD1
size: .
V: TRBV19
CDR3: CASSPRTGGTSGYTF
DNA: TGTGCCAGTAGTCCCCGGACAGGGGGGACGAGTGGCTACACCTTC

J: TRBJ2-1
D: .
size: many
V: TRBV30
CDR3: CAWSQADEQFF
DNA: TGTGCCTGGAGTCAAGCGGATGAGCAGTTCTTC

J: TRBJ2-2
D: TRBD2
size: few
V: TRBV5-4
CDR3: CASSLAGGLATGELFF
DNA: TGTGCCAGCAGCTTGGCTGGGGGACTAGCGACCGGGGAGCTGTTTTTT

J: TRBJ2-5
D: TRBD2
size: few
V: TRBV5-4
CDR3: CASSPGGLAGGVEETQYF
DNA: TGTGCCAGCAGCCCGGGGGGACTAGCGGGAGGAGTGGAAGAGACCCAGTACTTC

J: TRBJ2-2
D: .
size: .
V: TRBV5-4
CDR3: CASSLAMGKGGNAGELFF
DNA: TGTGCCAGCAGCTTGGCCATGGGTAAGGGAGGAAACGCCGGGGAGCTGTTTTTT

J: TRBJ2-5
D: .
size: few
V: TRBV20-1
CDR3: CSARFGETQYF
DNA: TGCAGTGCTAGATTCGGGGAGACCCAGTACTTC